Below are 2 T cell receptor beta chains sequenced from a single sample in a study of blood T cells in healthy people across ages. A second PCR, run for roughly 7 to 11 cycles, used a sample-barcoded 5' primer plus a J-beta primer mix. TCRdb reprocessed the 5' RACE reads with MiXCR, giving one entry per CDR3 protein. The table shows about 930,000 distinct CDR3 sequences, with approximately 32% occurring only once. These data also featured in a second study, about T cells of mothers and their children.

Sequences were obtained from blood. The receptors come from a woman in her thirties or forties in good health.

DNA for the CDR3: TGTGCCAGCAGCTTAGCACAGGGGTTGGGCAATGAGCAGTTCTTC. It translates to CASSLAQGLGNEQFF. The chain has TRBV7-2 and TRBJ2-1, with 7 bases identical to TRBD1. From germline, CDR1 is SGHTA and CDR2 FQGNSA. This CDR3 region has 15 residues. Germline trimming cut 0 bases from V and 6 bases from J; bases unmatched to any gene: 5.

This clonotype was found a few times. The chain has TRBV24-1 and TRBJ2-5, with TRBD2 matching 8 bases. This CDR3 has 14 amino acids. V shed 3 bases, J shed 11 bases, and the junction held 10 bases outside the gene matches. Germline CDR1 KGHDR, CDR2 SFDVKD. The CDR3 DNA is TGTGCCACCAGTGATCGCCGGGAGGGACATGAGCAGTACTTC. It codes for CATSDRREGHEQYF.